This is a list of T cell receptor beta chains from one sample in a study of T cells after yellow fever vaccination. TCRdb fed the 5' RACE reads into MiXCR, producing one record per CDR3 protein. The sample consists of a few hundred thousand distinct CDR3 sequences, 6.9% of them appearing once. Sequencing used CD4+ T cells sorted from PBMCs, obtained 15 days after the yellow fever booster vaccination. Source of these receptors: a man aged 30-40 years who received the YFV17D yellow fever vaccine. Each CDR3 is given with its conserved first and last residue. Each record gives: clone size, J gene, V gene, D gene, CDR3 protein, CDR3 DNA. A D gene is named only where the DNA matches it firmly. For some rows the clone size is stated as once, few or many, or as a class when expanded; others skip it.

clone_size: many; j_call: TRBJ2-2; v_call: TRBV9; d_call: TRBD2; cdr3_aa: CASSRNLAENTGELFF; cdr3_nt: TGTGCCAGCAGCCGGAACCTAGCGGAGAACACCGGGGAGCTGTTTTTT
clone_size: few; j_call: TRBJ2-5; v_call: TRBV5-5; d_call: TRBD2; cdr3_aa: CASRKGLADQETQYF; cdr3_nt: TGTGCCAGCAGGAAGGGACTAGCGGACCAAGAGACCCAGTACTTC
clone_size: few; j_call: TRBJ2-1; v_call: TRBV18; d_call: NA; cdr3_aa: CASSTNRDLEQFF; cdr3_nt: TGTGCCAGCTCAACGAACAGGGATTTAGAGCAGTTCTTC
clone_size: few; j_call: TRBJ2-3; v_call: TRBV4-3; d_call: NA; cdr3_aa: CASSQGPSGGTDTQYF; cdr3_nt: TGCGCCAGCAGCCAAGGCCCCAGCGGAGGCACAGATACGCAGTATTTT
clone_size: few; j_call: TRBJ2-1; v_call: TRBV30; d_call: NA; cdr3_aa: CAWGDNLYNEQFF; cdr3_nt: TGTGCCTGGGGGGACAATCTTTACAATGAGCAGTTCTTC
clone_size: many; j_call: TRBJ2-1; v_call: TRBV11-3; d_call: NA; cdr3_aa: CASSLNSYNEQFF; cdr3_nt: TGTGCCAGCAGCTTAAACTCCTACAATGAGCAGTTCTTC
clone_size: few; j_call: TRBJ2-1; v_call: TRBV24-1; d_call: NA; cdr3_aa: CATSDVRGRPGSYNEQFF; cdr3_nt: TGTGCCACCAGTGATGTGAGGGGGAGGCCCGGGTCCTACAATGAGCAGTTCTTC
clone_size: few; j_call: TRBJ2-3; v_call: TRBV5-6; d_call: NA; cdr3_aa: CASSFSTLTDTQYF; cdr3_nt: TGTGCCAGCAGCTTCTCGACGCTCACAGATACGCAGTATTTT
clone_size: many; j_call: TRBJ2-1; v_call: TRBV9; d_call: NA; cdr3_aa: CASSVSGDLGNEQFF; cdr3_nt: TGTGCCAGCAGCGTATCGGGGGACCTGGGGAATGAGCAGTTCTTC
clone_size: NA; j_call: TRBJ2-2; v_call: TRBV11-2; d_call: TRBD2; cdr3_aa: CASSLGRAGDTGELFF; cdr3_nt: TGTGCCAGCAGCTTAGGTCGAGCGGGAGACACCGGGGAGCTGTTTTTT
clone_size: NA; j_call: TRBJ1-6; v_call: TRBV28; d_call: TRBD1; cdr3_aa: CASSLLLPGQNSPLHF; cdr3_nt: TGTGCCAGCAGTTTGCTCCTACCGGGACAGAATTCACCCCTCCACTTT
clone_size: NA; j_call: TRBJ2-3; v_call: TRBV4-3; d_call: NA; cdr3_aa: CASSQGTRSGGSTDTQYF; cdr3_nt: TGCGCCAGCAGCCAAGGAACCCGATCAGGCGGGAGCACAGATACGCAGTATTTT
clone_size: few; j_call: TRBJ2-1; v_call: TRBV18; d_call: TRBD1; cdr3_aa: CASSPPVTGRNEQFF; cdr3_nt: TGTGCCAGCTCACCACCGGTGACAGGGAGAAATGAGCAGTTCTTC